A single sample gave rise to the 2 T cell receptor beta chains below, sequenced in a study of OX40 agonist ivuxolimab in advanced cancers. The method was immunoSEQ multiplex PCR; TCRdb's version includes in-frame clones alone and lacks a portion of them. This sample has some 65,000 clones, with about nine tenths found just once. This specimen was CD4+ or CD8+ T cells sorted from blood, taken in a trial of the OX40 agonist ivuxolimab. The receptors were gathered from an adult with an advanced solid tumor such as melanoma, head and neck, liver or kidney cancer.

The V and J genes are TRBV5-1 and TRBJ2-7; D uncertain. The CDR3 sequence is 16 residues long. Germline values: CDR1 SGHRS, CDR2 YFSETQ. The germline V and J ends were trimmed by 10 bases and 6 bases, with 29 bases remaining between them. The CDR3 region has the DNA TGCGCCCGTCAGCAGCTTGGTTATTGGGGTAAGGGCGAGCAGTACTTC. As protein: CARQQLGYWGKGEQYF.

This sequence joins TRBV28 and TRBJ1-2; a possible D gene is TRBD1 (6 bases). Trimming left V 3 bases short and J 8 bases short, with 10 bases between. This CDR3 contains 12 residues. CDR1 and CDR2 from the germline V gene are MDHEN and SYDVKM. The CDR3 is CASSLGTRGYTF. In DNA form, the CDR3 reads TGTGCCAGCAGTTTGGGGACAAGGGGCTACACCTTC.